The 29 T cell receptor beta chains reported below all come from one sample, sequenced in a study of regulatory dendritic cells for organ transplantation (dated by TCRdb to about 2017). Library preparation used the immunoSEQ multiplex PCR assay. TCRdb's version of the immuneACCESS table is confined to in-frame rearrangements and falls short of the full clone set. An unresolved V gene accounts for under half of the shortfall where checked; the remainder is of unknown origin. This sample has 25,000 to 30,000 clones in its table, and roughly 84% of those were observed once. The ten largest clones represent approximately 0.44% of the sample. Sequences were obtained from naive CD8+ T cells from blood. The intended sense of this specimen's cell subset or site label: CD45RA+ naive T cells. These receptor sequences come from a human donor in good health.

The V call is TRBV12-5, the J call TRBJ2-6, with D maybe TRBD2 (5 bases). Germline V CDR1 and CDR2: LGHNT, FRNRAP. V gave up 0 bases and J gave up 0 bases, with 15 bases separating them. The CDR3 contains 19 residues. The CDR3 spells CASGLVLEGLSSGANVLTF. CDR3 nucleotide sequence: TGTGCTAGTGGTTTGGTACTTGAGGGTTTGAGCTCTGGGGCCAACGTCCTGACTTTC.

A note on this clone: An end of the junction differs from the germline gene, which may be a read error. The sample contains more than one DNA sequence encoding this CDR3. The chain combines TRBV4-1 with TRBJ2-7, with D hard to call. Germline CDR1 MGHRA, CDR2 YSYEKL. This CDR3 is built from 14 residues. The CDR3, as DNA: TGCGCCAGCAGCCAGAGCCGAGGAGCCTACGAACAGTACTTC. This codes for CASSQSRGAYEQYF.

The chain has TRBV14 and TRBJ2-1; 8 bases line up with TRBD2. V trimming: 8 bases; J trimming: 1 base; junction bases outside the gene matches: 4. The CDR3 runs to 14 residues. Germline V CDR1 and CDR2: SGHDN, FVKESK. CDR3: CASCPGGSYNEQFF. CDR3 coding DNA: TGTGCCAGCTGTCCGGGGGGGTCCTACAATGAGCAGTTCTTC.

This clone appeared a single time. The rearrangement links TRBV27 to TRBJ2-1; no firm D call. Trimming left V 6 bases short and J 4 bases short, with 16 bases between. From germline, CDR1 is MNHEY and CDR2 SMNVEV (reference sequence). This CDR3 is 15 amino acids long. The CDR3 region is CASSLDLSSYNEQFF. DNA of the CDR3: TGTGCCAGCAGCCTCGATCTATCTAGTTACAATGAGCAGTTCTTC.

This clone has only a few counts. The J gene is TRBJ2-7, the V gene TRBV4-1, with TRBD1 identical over 9 bases. Germline CDR1 is MGHRA and CDR2 is YSYEKL. CDR3 length equals 13 residues. V lost 4 bases and J lost 4; bases outside the gene matches: 2. The CDR3 DNA is TGCGCCAGCAGCCCTGACAGGGGGTACGAGCAGTACTTC. This gives the protein CASSPDRGYEQYF.

The V gene is TRBV5-6, the J gene TRBJ2-7; D gene unclear. Germline V gene sequence: CDR1 SGHDT, CDR2 YYEEEE. The CDR3 consists of 12 residues. V shed 3 bases and J shed 0 bases, with 4 bases lying between them. The CDR3 protein is CASSSVSYEQYF. The CDR3 nucleotides read TGTGCCAGCAGCTCCGTCTCCTACGAGCAGTACTTC.

The chain couples TRBV7-6 to TRBJ2-3, with TRBD1 as a possible D gene (5 bases). The germline gives CDR1 SGHVS, CDR2 FNYEAQ. This CDR3 has 16 residues. Trimming cost V 1 base and J 4 bases, with 15 bases left between them. The chain's CDR3 is CASSLEGAPFADTQYF. The CDR3 coding sequence is TGTGCCAGCAGCTTAGAAGGGGCACCATTTGCAGATACGCAGTATTTT.

The V and J genes are TRBV9 and TRBJ2-7; TRBD2 is a possible D gene (6 bases). Germline assignment: CDR1 SGDLS and CDR2 YYNGEE. Trimming took 0 bases from V and 2 from J, leaving 12 bases between them. The CDR3 extends over 15 amino acids. CDR3 in DNA: TGTGCCAGCAGCGTAGGGCGGGGAGGCCCCTACGAGCAGTACTTC. Protein sequence: CASSVGRGGPYEQYF.

The chain's CDR3 is CASSYAPGTRNNEQFF. The CDR3 DNA is TGTGCCAGCAGTTATGCCCCCGGGACACGGAACAATGAGCAGTTCTTC. This sequence joins TRBV6-5 and TRBJ2-1, with a tentative D call TRBD1 (6 bases). This CDR3 has 16 residues. V was pared by 3 bases and J by 5 bases, with 17 bases between. CDR1 MNHEY and CDR2 SVGAGI come from the germline V gene.

The chain combines TRBV6-6 with TRBJ2-7; 7 bases are shared with TRBD1. Per the germline V gene, CDR1 is MNHNY and CDR2 is SVGAGI (reference sequence). The ends lost 6 bases at V and 0 bases at J; junction bases unmatched: 8. The CDR3 covers 15 residues. In DNA, the CDR3 is TGTGCCAGCAGCTACGACAGGGATCCCTCCTACGAGCAGTACTTC. This gives the protein CASSYDRDPSYEQYF.

This clone appeared once. V usage is TRBV6-5 and J usage is TRBJ1-1; 7 bases fit TRBD1. V shed 7 bases, J shed 3 bases, and the junction held 5 bases outside the gene matches. CDR3 length: 13 residues. Germline values: CDR1 MNHEY, CDR2 SVGAGI. The CDR3 DNA reads as TGTGCCAGCACCCCAGGGGGATACACTGAAGCTTTCTTT. This encodes CASTPGGYTEAFF.

The J gene is TRBJ2-1, the V gene TRBV5-4, with 10 bases fitting TRBD2. Germline values: CDR1 SGHNT, CDR2 YYREEE (reference sequence). The CDR3 sequence is 15 residues long. V trimming: 0 bases; J trimming: 3 bases; junction bases outside the gene matches: 0. This CDR3 is CASSLGLAGYNEQFF. CDR3 bases: TGTGCCAGCAGCTTGGGACTAGCGGGCTACAATGAGCAGTTCTTC.

The chain recombines TRBV19 with TRBJ1-5; no reliable D call. Trimming removed 5 bases at V and 2 bases at J, with 10 bases between. The CDR3 sequence is 14 residues long. Germline V lookup: CDR1 LNHDA, CDR2 SQIVND (reference sequence). As DNA, the CDR3 is TGTGCCAGTAGTGTCCCCGGGGGCAATCAGCCCCAGCATTTT. Translated: CASSVPGGNQPQHF.

This clone was recorded a few times. The gene calls are TRBV7-9 and TRBJ2-1; D is undetermined. The germline V and J ends were trimmed by 5 bases and 5 bases, with 13 bases remaining between them. From germline, CDR1 is SEHNR and CDR2 FQNEAQ (reference sequence). The CDR3 consists of 14 residues. The CDR3 sequence is CASSPIAFDNEQFF. CDR3 DNA sequence: TGTGCCAGCAGCCCTATAGCTTTTGACAATGAGCAGTTCTTC.

The chain carries TRBV4-2 and TRBJ2-1; possible D gene TRBD1, 5 bases. V gave up 2 bases and J gave up 4 bases, with 12 bases separating them. The length of the CDR3 is 15 residues. Germline V gene sequence: CDR1 LGHNA, CDR2 YNFKEQ. The CDR3 here is CASSQRQGVYNEQFF. The DNA of the CDR3 is TGTGCCAGCAGCCAACGTCAGGGTGTATACAATGAGCAGTTCTTC.

Only one count was recorded for this clone. J is TRBJ1-1 and V is TRBV4-3; D is unresolved. CDR1 and CDR2 (germline): LGHNA, YSLEER. The ends were cut back, 0 bases at V and 1 base at J, with 3 bases in the middle. The CDR3 has 13 residues. CDR3 in DNA: TGCGCCAGCAGCCAAGATAAGAACACTGAAGCTTTCTTT. It is translated as CASSQDKNTEAFF.

This chain connects TRBV2 to TRBJ1-4; D unresolved. Trimming took off 2 bases at V and 6 bases at J, with 10 bases between the two ends. Germline CDR1 SNHLY, CDR2 FYNNEI. The length of the CDR3 is 14 residues. CDR3 region: CASSERVEYEKLFF. DNA of the CDR3: TGTGCCAGCAGTGAACGGGTGGAATATGAAAAACTGTTTTTT.

This clone appeared a few times. The V call is TRBV19, the J call TRBJ2-7; 10 bases agree with TRBD1. This CDR3 comprises 13 residues. Germline lookup yields CDR1 LNHDA and CDR2 SQIVND (reference sequence). J gave up 3 bases and V 7 bases, and 3 bases lay outside the gene matches. The CDR3 region has the DNA TGTGCCAGTACGGGGACAGGGGTCTACGAGCAGTACTTC. Translation: CASTGTGVYEQYF.

This clone appeared a single time. The chain couples TRBV27 to TRBJ1-1; perhaps TRBD1 as D (6 bases). The V end lost 0 bases, the J end lost 1 base, and 12 bases lay between the germline ends. From germline, CDR1 is MNHEY and CDR2 SMNVEV (reference sequence). This CDR3 is built from 16 residues. This CDR3 is CASSLSWTERNTEAFF. As DNA, the CDR3 is TGTGCCAGCAGTTTATCGTGGACAGAACGGAACACTGAAGCTTTCTTT.

The V call is TRBV5-1, the J call TRBJ2-1; 8 nucleotides line up with TRBD2. V lost 0 bases to trimming and J lost 2 bases; unmatched junction nucleotides: 1. Germline loops: CDR1 SGHRS, CDR2 YFSETQ. The CDR3 consists of 15 residues. The chain's CDR3 is CASSLEAGAYNEQFF. In nucleotides, the CDR3 is TGCGCCAGCAGCTTGGAAGCGGGGGCCTACAATGAGCAGTTCTTC.

Here the CDR3 DNA reads TGTGCCAGCAGCGGGCTAGCGGGGGGGCTGGGTGGGCAGTTCTTC. It encodes CASSGLAGGLGGQFF. The rearrangement uses TRBV6-1 and TRBJ2-1; 12 nucleotides align to TRBD2. The CDR3 extends over 15 amino acids. Germline V lookup: CDR1 MNHNS, CDR2 SASEGT. J was trimmed by 12 bases and V by 6 bases; bases with no gene match: 12.

The rearrangement uses TRBV11-3 and TRBJ1-2; no reliable D call. V was pared by 1 base and J by 4 bases, with 7 bases between. The CDR3 totals 13 residues. CDR1 and CDR2 (germline): SGHNT, YENEEA. Written as DNA, the CDR3 is TGTGCCAGCAGCTTAGGTAGCGCCTATGGCTACACCTTC. Translated: CASSLGSAYGYTF. Full variable domain (missing parts from reference TRBV11-3 and TRBJ1-2): EAGVVQSPRYKIIEKKQPVAFWCNPISGHNTLYWYLQNLGQGPELLIRYENEEAVDDSQLPKDRFSAERLKGVDSTLKIQPAELGDSAVYLCASSLGSAYGYTFGSGTRLTVV.

This clone was counted only a few times. V gene TRBV5-1 combines with J gene TRBJ1-2; D uncertain. Trimming removed 4 bases from V and 4 bases from J, with 8 bases in between. The length of the CDR3 is 12 residues. CDR1 is SGHRS, CDR2 YFSETQ, per germline. The CDR3 is CASSPRSYGYTF. The CDR3 DNA reads as TGCGCCAGCAGCCCGCGGTCCTATGGCTACACCTTC.

This chain connects TRBV4-3 to TRBJ1-4; D may be TRBD1 (6 bases). V was shortened by 0 bases and J by 6 bases, with 11 bases between the two germline ends. Germline loops: CDR1 LGHNA, CDR2 YSLEER. The CDR3 covers 15 residues. The DNA of the CDR3 is TGCGCCAGCAGCCAAGATTGGGCAGGGGATGAAAAACTGTTTTTT. This encodes CASSQDWAGDEKLFF.

The chain combines TRBV15 with TRBJ2-1, with 12 bases aligning to TRBD2. CDR3 length: 17 residues. Germline V gene data show CDR1 as LNHNV and CDR2 as YYDKDF (reference sequence). The ends lost 3 bases at V and 0 bases at J; junction bases unmatched: 3. As DNA, the CDR3 is TGTGCCACCAGCAGTCCTAGCGGGGGGGCCTCCTACAATGAGCAGTTCTTC. It encodes CATSSPSGGASYNEQFF. The entire variable domain, with the rest obtained from reference TRBV15 and TRBJ2-1, is as follows: DAMVIQNPRYQVTQFGKPVTLSCSQTLNHNVMYWYQQKSSQAPKLLFHYYDKDFNNEADTPDNFQSRRPNTSFCFLDIRSPGLGDTAMYLCATSSPSGGASYNEQFFGPGTRLTVL.

The V gene is TRBV7-9, the J gene TRBJ1-2; 9 bases are shared with TRBD1. V lost 1 base and J lost 7; bases outside the gene matches: 1. CDR3 length: 13 amino acids. Germline V gene sequence: CDR1 SEHNR, CDR2 FQNEAQ (reference sequence). The CDR3 DNA reads TGTGCCAGCAGCTTAGGGACAGGGGCTGGCTACACCTTC. It specifies CASSLGTGAGYTF. Based on the CDR3 plus reference TRBV7-9 and TRBJ1-2, the full variable domain is DTGVSQNPRHKITKRGQNVTFRCDPISEHNRLYWYRQTLGQGPEFLTYFQNEAQLEKSRLLSDRFSAERPKGSFSTLEIQRTEQGDSAMYLCASSLGTGAGYTFGSGTRLTVV.

The chain employs TRBV5-6 and TRBJ1-4; D uncertain. The CDR3 length is 15 residues. V lost 5 bases and J lost 5, with 16 bases in between. Germline V gene lookup returns CDR1 SGHDT and CDR2 YYEEEE. Here the CDR3 DNA reads TGTGCCAGCAGTTCGGGTGGATACCCCAATGAAAAACTGTTTTTT. It specifies CASSSGGYPNEKLFF. The whole variable domain, remainder taken from reference TRBV5-6 and TRBJ1-4, is DAGVTQSPTHLIKTRGQQVTLRCSPKSGHDTVSWYQQALGQGPQFIFQYYEEEERQRGNFPDRFSGHQFPNYSSELNVNALLLGDSALYLCASSSGGYPNEKLFFGSGTQLSVL.

This chain joins TRBV13 and TRBJ2-1; the D gene is possibly TRBD1 (6 bases). V lost 2 bases and J 8 bases, leaving 13 bases between the germline ends. The V gene's germline CDR1 is PRHDT and CDR2 FYEKMQ (reference sequence). This CDR3 has 14 residues. CDR3 in amino acids: CASSLRGIKDEQFF. The CDR3 DNA follows: TGTGCCAGCAGCTTAAGGGGGATCAAAGATGAGCAGTTCTTC.

This clone has only a few counts. This chain links TRBV6-1 with TRBJ2-7; D is unclear. Deletions cut 2 bases from V and 0 bases from J, with 11 bases between. Germline CDR1 MNHNS, CDR2 SASEGT. The CDR3 has 15 amino acids. The CDR3 sequence: CASSELTASSYEQYF. The CDR3 DNA follows: TGTGCCAGCAGTGAATTAACAGCCTCCTCCTACGAGCAGTACTTC.